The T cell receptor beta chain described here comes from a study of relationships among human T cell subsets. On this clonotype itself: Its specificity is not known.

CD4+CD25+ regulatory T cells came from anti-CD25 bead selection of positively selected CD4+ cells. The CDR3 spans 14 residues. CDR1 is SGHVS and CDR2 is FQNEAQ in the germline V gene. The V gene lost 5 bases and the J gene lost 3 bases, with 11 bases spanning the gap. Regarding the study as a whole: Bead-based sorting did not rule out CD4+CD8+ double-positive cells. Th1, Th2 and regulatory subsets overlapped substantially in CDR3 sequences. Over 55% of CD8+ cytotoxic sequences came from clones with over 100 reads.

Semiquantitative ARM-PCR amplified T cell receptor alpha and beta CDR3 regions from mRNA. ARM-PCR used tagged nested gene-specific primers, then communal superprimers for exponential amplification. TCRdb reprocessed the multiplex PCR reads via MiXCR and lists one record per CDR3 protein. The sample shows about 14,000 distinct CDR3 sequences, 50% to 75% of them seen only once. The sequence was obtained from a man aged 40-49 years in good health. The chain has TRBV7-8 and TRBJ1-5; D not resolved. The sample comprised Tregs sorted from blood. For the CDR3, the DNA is TGTGCCAGCAGCCAGACATCCCCCAATCAGCCCCAGCATTTT. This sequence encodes CASSQTSPNQPQHF.